The 5 T cell receptor beta chains reported below all come from one sample, sequenced in a study of beta chain features in type 1 diabetes. Study observations and caveats: Among all four CD4+ subsets, Type 1 diabetes patients had TCRB CDR3s that were moderately but significantly shorter.

Sequencing targeted expressed TCRB transcripts, as all isolated RNA had been reverse transcribed. Sequencing was performed with immunoSEQ multiplex PCR; in TCRdb, only in-frame clones are kept and a portion is missing. The sample lists roughly 130,000 clones, about a sixth occurring once. Antigens for these TCRs are unknown. The sample was central memory CD4+ T cells from blood. These TCRs come from a young man with type 1 diabetes.

This clone was observed a handful of times. V and J are TRBV30 and TRBJ2-1; D is perhaps TRBD1 (6 bases). Trimming took 0 bases from V and 8 from J, leaving 11 bases between them. The germline V gene has CDR1 GTSNPN and CDR2 SVGIG (reference sequence). The CDR3 covers 13 residues. DNA for the CDR3: TGTGCCTGGAGTGTCCAGGGGCGAGATGAGCAGTTCTTC. Translation gives CAWSVQGRDEQFF.

The chain couples TRBV14 to TRBJ1-2; unclear D gene. There are 15 residues in the CDR3. V lost 1 base and J lost 4, with 13 bases in between. Per germline, CDR1 SGHDN and CDR2 FVKESK. The CDR3 loop reads CASSQVTGWAYGYTF. The CDR3 DNA sequence: TGTGCCAGCAGCCAAGTAACGGGGTGGGCCTATGGCTACACCTTC.

This clone showed up just a few times. The V and J genes are TRBV29-1 and TRBJ1-3; D uncertain. V was trimmed by 4 bases and J by 0 bases, leaving 10 bases between them. The CDR3 covers 14 residues. Germline V gives CDR1 SQVTM, CDR2 ANQGSEA. The CDR3 here is CSVVEATSGNTIYF. The CDR3 DNA sequence: TGCAGCGTTGTCGAGGCAACCTCTGGAAACACCATATATTTT. The variable domain in full, completed from reference TRBV29-1 and TRBJ1-3, reads SAVISQKPSRDICQRGTSLTIQCQVDSQVTMMFWYRQQPGQSLTLIATANQGSEATYESGFVIDKFPISRPNLTFSTLTVSNMSPEDSSIYLCSVVEATSGNTIYFGEGSWLTVV.

This clone was recorded a few times. The chain couples TRBV7-2 to TRBJ1-4, with D perhaps matching TRBD1 (6 bases). Per the germline V gene, CDR1 is SGHTA and CDR2 is FQGNSA. V shed 4 bases and J shed 12 bases, with 18 bases lying between them. The CDR3 is 14 residues long. CDR3 in amino acids: CASSSGRDTPQLFF. DNA for the CDR3: TGTGCCAGCAGCTCCGGTCGGGACACTCCCCAACTGTTTTTT. Combining the CDR3 with reference TRBV7-2 and TRBJ1-4 gives the whole variable domain GAGVSQSPSNKVTEKGKDVELRCDPISGHTALYWYRQSLGQGLEFLIYFQGNSAPDKSGLPSDRFSAERTGGSVSTLTIQRTQQEDSAVYLCASSSGRDTPQLFFGSGTQLSVL.

V gene TRBV7-3 combines with J gene TRBJ2-1; 7 nucleotides line up with TRBD2. The V and J ends lost 5 bases and 9 bases, in that order; junction bases with no gene match: 13. The V gene's germline CDR1 is SGHTA and CDR2 FQGTGA. The CDR3 extends over 15 amino acids. In nucleotides, the CDR3 is TGTGCCAGCAGCCTAGCGGCCAACTCAAGGGGTGAGCAGTTCTTC. Its protein product is CASSLAANSRGEQFF.